This TCR beta chain stems from a study of T cell changes during pregnancy in multiple sclerosis. Method: immunoSEQ multiplex PCR; TCRdb's copy keeps in-frame clones and lacks some. The sample consists of tens of thousands of clones, 70% to 90% of them appearing once. The V gene's germline CDR1 is MGHRA and CDR2 YSYEKL. There are 13 residues in the CDR3. Trimming stripped 1 base from V and 6 bases from J, with 7 bases between. This TCR derives from a female donor with multiple sclerosis, enrolled in a pregnancy study. Here the sequenced sample was CD4+ T cells from peripheral blood mononuclear cells, taken in the first trimester of pregnancy. The genes are TRBV4-1 and TRBJ2-4; D is unclear. The CDR3 sequence is CASSQVPLNIQYF. CDR3 DNA: TGCGCCAGCAGCCAAGTCCCTCTAAACATTCAGTACTTC.